The 11 T cell receptor beta chains listed next were all sequenced from one sample in a study of T cell changes during pregnancy in multiple sclerosis. TCRdb's table, derived via immunoSEQ multiplex PCR, lists solely in-frame clones and lacks some. This sample has roughly 38,000 clones; 85% to 90% occur once, and the top ten carry about 7%. Sequenced material: CD8+ T cells from peripheral blood mononuclear cells, taken in the third trimester of pregnancy. All receptors come from a female donor with multiple sclerosis, enrolled in a pregnancy study.

J is TRBJ2-3 and V is TRBV13, with TRBD2 identical over 9 bases. The CDR3 spans 16 residues. Per the germline V gene, CDR1 is PRHDT and CDR2 is FYEKMQ (reference sequence). The V gene end was trimmed by 1 base and the J gene end by 4 bases; junction bases not matched to a gene: 6. In nucleotides, the CDR3 is TGTGCCAGCAGCTTAGAGGCGGGGGGGCAAGCAGATACGCAGTATTTT. It translates to CASSLEAGGQADTQYF.

Here the CDR3 reads CASSLGGAAYEQYF. CDR3 coding DNA: TGTGCCAGCAGCTTAGGAGGGGCGGCCTACGAGCAGTACTTC. The chain combines TRBV7-3 with TRBJ2-7, with D possibly TRBD2 on 6 matching bases. Germline values: CDR1 SGHTA, CDR2 FQGTGA. V shed 2 bases and J shed 2 bases, with 10 bases lying between them. The CDR3 has 14 amino acids.

The chain employs TRBV7-2 and TRBJ2-3; weak D call: TRBD2 (7 bases). V lost 1 base to trimming and J lost 5 bases, with 16 bases between them. The length of the CDR3 is 16 residues. Germline CDR1 is SGHTA and CDR2 is FQGNSA. CDR3 sequence reads: CASSLVSGGGLDTQYF. CDR3 coding DNA: TGTGCCAGCAGCTTAGTTTCCGGCGGGGGCTTAGATACGCAGTATTTT.

The chain employs TRBV9 and TRBJ1-1; no clear D. Germline V lookup: CDR1 SGDLS, CDR2 YYNGEE. The CDR3 consists of 15 residues. V was trimmed by 0 bases and J by 1 base, leaving 10 bases between them. The DNA of the CDR3 is TGTGCCAGCAGCGTAGGAACGGGGTGGAACACTGAAGCTTTCTTT. The encoded protein is CASSVGTGWNTEAFF.

V and J are TRBV27 and TRBJ1-1; tentatively, D is TRBD1 (5 bases). The ends were cut back, 5 bases at V and 4 bases at J, with 14 bases in the middle. The CDR3 extends over 14 amino acids. CDR1 and CDR2 from the germline V gene are MNHEY and SMNVEV (reference sequence). For the CDR3, the DNA is TGTGCCAGCAGTACGCACGGTAGGGGCACTGAAGCTTTCTTT. As protein: CASSTHGRGTEAFF.

The chain links TRBV6-1 to TRBJ2-7; D might be TRBD1 (5 bases). Per the germline V gene, CDR1 is MNHNS and CDR2 is SASEGT. The CDR3 spans 13 residues. The germline V and J ends were trimmed by 10 bases and 2 bases, with 15 bases remaining between them. The CDR3 is CATKGQVAYEQYF. CDR3 DNA: TGTGCCACCAAGGGGCAGGTAGCCTACGAGCAGTACTTC.

This sequence joins TRBV19 and TRBJ1-1; weak D call: TRBD1 (5 bases). Trimming stripped 4 bases from V and 1 base from J, with 16 bases between. CDR3 length equals 16 residues. The germline V gene has CDR1 LNHDA and CDR2 SQIVND (reference sequence). Here the CDR3 DNA reads TGTGCCAGTAGTAGTCGAAGTCAGGGTTCGAACACTGAAGCTTTCTTT. It yields the protein CASSSRSQGSNTEAFF.

The chain links TRBV30 to TRBJ2-1, with 9 bases that match TRBD1. The CDR3 length is 14 residues. Trimming at V came to 5 bases and at J to 4 bases, leaving 6 bases not matched to a gene. Germline values: CDR1 GTSNPN, CDR2 SVGIG (reference sequence). The CDR3, as DNA: TGTGCCTGGCTACAGGGGGCTGGTTACAATGAGCAGTTCTTC. Its protein product is CAWLQGAGYNEQFF.

The V call is TRBV27, the J call TRBJ1-4, with TRBD1 matching 12 bases. The V gene end was trimmed by 3 bases and the J gene end by 7 bases; junction bases not matched to a gene: 6. Germline values: CDR1 MNHEY, CDR2 SMNVEV (reference sequence). CDR3 size: 16 residues. The CDR3 reads CASSLTGTGGSEKLFF. The CDR3 DNA reads TGTGCCAGCAGTTTGACCGGGACAGGGGGCAGTGAAAAACTGTTTTTT.

This clone has a count of ten or more. The chain couples TRBV4-2 to TRBJ1-6, with 9 bases lining up with TRBD1. Looked up from germline, CDR1 is LGHNA and CDR2 is YNFKEQ. J gave up 6 bases and V 2 bases, and 5 bases lay outside the gene matches. CDR3 length: 16 amino acids. The CDR3 region has the DNA TGTGCCAGCAGCCAACAACAGGGGGCCGGTAATTCACCCCTCCACTTT. It codes for CASSQQQGAGNSPLHF.

The chain joins TRBV28 to TRBJ2-7; possibly TRBD1 for D (5 bases). CDR3 length equals 13 residues. Trimming stripped 3 bases from V and 5 bases from J, with 11 bases between. CDR1 is MDHEN and CDR2 is SYDVKM in the germline V gene. CDR3 sequence reads: CASSFRQNDEQYF. Here the CDR3 DNA reads TGTGCCAGCAGTTTTAGACAGAACGACGAGCAGTACTTC.